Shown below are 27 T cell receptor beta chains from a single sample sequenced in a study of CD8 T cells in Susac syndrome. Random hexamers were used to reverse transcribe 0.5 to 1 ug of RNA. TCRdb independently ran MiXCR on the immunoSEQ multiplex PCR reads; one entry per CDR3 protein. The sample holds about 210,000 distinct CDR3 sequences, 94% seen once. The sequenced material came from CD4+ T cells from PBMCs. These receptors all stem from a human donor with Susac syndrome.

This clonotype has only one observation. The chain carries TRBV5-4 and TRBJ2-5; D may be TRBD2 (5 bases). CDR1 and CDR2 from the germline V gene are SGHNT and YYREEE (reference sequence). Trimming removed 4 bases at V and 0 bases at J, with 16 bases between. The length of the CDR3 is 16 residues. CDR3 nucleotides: TGTGCCAGCAGCACATCCCTCACAGCGGACCAAGAGACCCAGTACTTC. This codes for CASSTSLTADQETQYF.

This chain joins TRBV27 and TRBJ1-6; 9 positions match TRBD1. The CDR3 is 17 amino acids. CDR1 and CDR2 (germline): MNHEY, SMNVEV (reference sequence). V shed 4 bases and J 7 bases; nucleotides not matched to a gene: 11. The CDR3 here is CASSSAPGQGRNSPLHF. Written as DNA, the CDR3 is TGTGCCAGCAGTTCCGCCCCAGGACAGGGGAGGAATTCACCCCTCCACTTT.

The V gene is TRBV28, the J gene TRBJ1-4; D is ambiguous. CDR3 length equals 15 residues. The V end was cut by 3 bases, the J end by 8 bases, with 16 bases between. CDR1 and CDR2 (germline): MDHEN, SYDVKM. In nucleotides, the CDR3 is TGTGCCAGCAGTTTTGAGGCCCCCGGCGGAGAAAAACTGTTTTTT. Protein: CASSFEAPGGEKLFF.

CDR3 sequence reads: CASSLMAGRWGANVLTF. The CDR3 DNA sequence: TGTGCCAGCAGTTTAATGGCAGGTCGGTGGGGGGCCAACGTCCTGACTTTC. This chain joins TRBV12-3 or TRBV12-4 and TRBJ2-6; D call uncertain. Trimming pared 2 bases from V and 4 bases from J, leaving 15 bases between. This CDR3 region has 17 residues.

CDR3 region: CASSEGDRGVYGYTF. The CDR3 DNA sequence: TGTGCCAGTTCGGAGGGAGACAGGGGAGTCTATGGCTACACCTTC. The V call is TRBV28, the J call TRBJ1-2; TRBD1 matches 8 bases. The V gene's germline CDR1 is MDHEN and CDR2 SYDVKM. V lost 9 bases to trimming and J lost 4 bases; unmatched junction nucleotides: 13. This CDR3 comprises 15 residues.

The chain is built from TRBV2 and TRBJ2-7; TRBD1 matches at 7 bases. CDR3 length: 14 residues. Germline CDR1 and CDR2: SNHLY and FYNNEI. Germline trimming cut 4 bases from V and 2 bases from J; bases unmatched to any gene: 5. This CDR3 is CASSAGQLTYEQYF. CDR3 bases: TGTGCCAGCAGTGCGGGACAGCTTACCTACGAGCAGTACTTC.

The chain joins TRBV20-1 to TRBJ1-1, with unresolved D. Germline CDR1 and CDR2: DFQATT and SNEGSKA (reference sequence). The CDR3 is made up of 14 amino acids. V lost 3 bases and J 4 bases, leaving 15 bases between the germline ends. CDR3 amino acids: CSARVTSGGTEAFF. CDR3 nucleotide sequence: TGCAGTGCTAGGGTAACGAGCGGTGGCACTGAAGCTTTCTTT.

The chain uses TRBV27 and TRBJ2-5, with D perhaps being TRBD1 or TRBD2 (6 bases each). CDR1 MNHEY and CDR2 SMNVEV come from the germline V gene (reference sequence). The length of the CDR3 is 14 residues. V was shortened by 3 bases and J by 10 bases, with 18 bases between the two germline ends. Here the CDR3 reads CASSLGPGAANQYF. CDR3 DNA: TGTGCCAGCAGTTTGGGCCCGGGGGCGGCGAACCAGTACTTC.

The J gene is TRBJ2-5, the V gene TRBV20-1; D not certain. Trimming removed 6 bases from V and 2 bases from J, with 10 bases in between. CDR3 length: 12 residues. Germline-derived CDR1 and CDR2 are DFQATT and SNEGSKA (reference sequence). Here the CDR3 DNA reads TGCAGTGCCCTCGCCCAGCAAGAGACCCAGTACTTC. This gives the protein CSALAQQETQYF.

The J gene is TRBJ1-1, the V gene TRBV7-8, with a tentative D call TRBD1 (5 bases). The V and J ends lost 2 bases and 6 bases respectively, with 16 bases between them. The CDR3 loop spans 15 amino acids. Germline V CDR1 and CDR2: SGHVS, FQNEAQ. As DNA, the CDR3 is TGTGCCAGCAGCTTATTGAGTAGGGGCCGGCCTGAAGCTTTCTTT. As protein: CASSLLSRGRPEAFF.

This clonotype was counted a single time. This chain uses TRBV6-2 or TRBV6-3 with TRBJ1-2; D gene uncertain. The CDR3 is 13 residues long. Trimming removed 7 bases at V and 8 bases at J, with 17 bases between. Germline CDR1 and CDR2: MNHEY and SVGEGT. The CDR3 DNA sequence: TGTGCCAGCACGGATGTGATTATTGGAGGCTACACCTTC. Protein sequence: CASTDVIIGGYTF.

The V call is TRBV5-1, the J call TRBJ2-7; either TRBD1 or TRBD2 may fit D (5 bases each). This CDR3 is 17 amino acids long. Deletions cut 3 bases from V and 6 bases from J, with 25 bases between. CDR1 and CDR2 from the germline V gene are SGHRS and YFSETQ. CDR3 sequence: CASSSKLGPLQGAEQYF. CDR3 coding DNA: TGCGCCAGCAGCTCGAAACTAGGACCTTTGCAGGGTGCCGAGCAGTACTTC. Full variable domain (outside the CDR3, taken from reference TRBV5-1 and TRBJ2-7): KAGVTQTPRYLIKTRGQQVTLSCSPISGHRSVSWYQQTPGQGLQFLFEYFSETQRNKGNFPGRFSGRQFSNSRSEMNVSTLELGDSALYLCASSSKLGPLQGAEQYFGPGTRLTVT.

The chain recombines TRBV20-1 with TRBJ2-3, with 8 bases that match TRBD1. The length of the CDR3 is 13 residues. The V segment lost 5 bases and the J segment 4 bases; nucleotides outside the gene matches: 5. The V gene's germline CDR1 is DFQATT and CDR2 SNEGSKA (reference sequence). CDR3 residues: CSALQGEADTQYF. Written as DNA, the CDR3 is TGCAGTGCTTTACAGGGGGAAGCAGATACGCAGTATTTT.

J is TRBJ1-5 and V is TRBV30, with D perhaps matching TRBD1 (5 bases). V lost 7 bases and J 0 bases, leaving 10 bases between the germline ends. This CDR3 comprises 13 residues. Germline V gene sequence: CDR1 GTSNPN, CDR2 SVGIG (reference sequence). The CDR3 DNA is TGTGCCTTGAGGGACGGTAGCAATCAGCCCCAGCATTTT. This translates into CALRDGSNQPQHF.

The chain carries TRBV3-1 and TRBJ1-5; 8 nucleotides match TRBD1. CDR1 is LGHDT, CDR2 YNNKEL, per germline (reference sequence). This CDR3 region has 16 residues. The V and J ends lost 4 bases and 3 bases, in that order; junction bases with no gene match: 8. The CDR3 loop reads CASSLTGTGNNQPQHF. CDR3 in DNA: TGTGCCAGCAGCCTTACCGGGACAGGCAACAATCAGCCCCAGCATTTT.

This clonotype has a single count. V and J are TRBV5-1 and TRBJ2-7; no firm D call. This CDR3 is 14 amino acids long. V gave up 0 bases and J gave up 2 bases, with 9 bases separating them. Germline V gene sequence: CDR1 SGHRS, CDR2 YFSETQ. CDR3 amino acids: CASSLGLSTYEQYF. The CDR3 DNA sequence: TGCGCCAGCAGCTTGGGTTTGAGTACCTACGAGCAGTACTTC.

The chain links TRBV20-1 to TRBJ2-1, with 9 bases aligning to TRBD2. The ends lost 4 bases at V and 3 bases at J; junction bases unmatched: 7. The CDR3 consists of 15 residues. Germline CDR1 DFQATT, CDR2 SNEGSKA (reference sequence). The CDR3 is CSANLAGALYNEQFF. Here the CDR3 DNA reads TGCAGTGCTAATTTAGCGGGGGCCCTCTACAATGAGCAGTTCTTC.

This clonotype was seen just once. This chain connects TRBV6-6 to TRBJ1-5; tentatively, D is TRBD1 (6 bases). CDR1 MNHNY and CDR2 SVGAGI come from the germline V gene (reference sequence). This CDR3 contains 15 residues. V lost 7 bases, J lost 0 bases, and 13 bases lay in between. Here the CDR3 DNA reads TGTGCCAGCACCCGGACAGCAGATAGCAATCAGCCCCAGCATTTT. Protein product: CASTRTADSNQPQHF.

CDR3 DNA sequence: TGTGCCAGCAGCGTAGGCCCAAGGCGGGTAGAGACCCAGTACTTC. Amino acids: CASSVGPRRVETQYF. This sequence joins TRBV9 and TRBJ2-5, with a weak D call TRBD2 (5 bases). V shed 0 bases and J shed 4 bases, with 13 bases lying between them. The CDR3 runs to 15 residues. Per the germline V gene, CDR1 is SGDLS and CDR2 is YYNGEE.

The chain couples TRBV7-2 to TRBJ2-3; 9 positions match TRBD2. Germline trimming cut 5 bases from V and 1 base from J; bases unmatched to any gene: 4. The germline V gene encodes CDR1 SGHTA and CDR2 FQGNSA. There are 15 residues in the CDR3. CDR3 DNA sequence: TGTGCCAGCAGCGTTAGCGGGGGAGGCACAGATACGCAGTATTTT. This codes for CASSVSGGGTDTQYF.

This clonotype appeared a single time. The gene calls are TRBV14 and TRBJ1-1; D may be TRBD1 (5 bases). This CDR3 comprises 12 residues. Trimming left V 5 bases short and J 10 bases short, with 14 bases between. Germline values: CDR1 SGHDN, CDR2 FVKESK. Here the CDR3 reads CASSILQVGAFF. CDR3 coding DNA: TGTGCCAGCAGCATACTACAGGTGGGAGCTTTCTTT.

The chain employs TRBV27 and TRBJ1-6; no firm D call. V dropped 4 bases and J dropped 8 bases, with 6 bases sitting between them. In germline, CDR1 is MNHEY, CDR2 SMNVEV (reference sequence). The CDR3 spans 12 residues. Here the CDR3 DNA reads TGTGCCAGCAGTTCCCCCGATTCACCCCTCCACTTT. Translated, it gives CASSSPDSPLHF.

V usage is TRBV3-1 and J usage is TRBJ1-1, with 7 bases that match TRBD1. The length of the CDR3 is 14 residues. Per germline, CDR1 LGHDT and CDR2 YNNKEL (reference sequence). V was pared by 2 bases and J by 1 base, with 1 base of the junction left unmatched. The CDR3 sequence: CASSQYRGNTEAFF. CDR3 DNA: TGTGCCAGCAGCCAATACAGGGGGAACACTGAAGCTTTCTTT.

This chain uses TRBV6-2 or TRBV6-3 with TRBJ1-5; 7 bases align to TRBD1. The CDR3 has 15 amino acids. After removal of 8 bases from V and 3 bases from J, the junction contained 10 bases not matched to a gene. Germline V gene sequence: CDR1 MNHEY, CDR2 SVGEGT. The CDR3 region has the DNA TGTGCCAGCCAACCTTCGGGACAGTACAATCAGCCCCAGCATTTT. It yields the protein CASQPSGQYNQPQHF.

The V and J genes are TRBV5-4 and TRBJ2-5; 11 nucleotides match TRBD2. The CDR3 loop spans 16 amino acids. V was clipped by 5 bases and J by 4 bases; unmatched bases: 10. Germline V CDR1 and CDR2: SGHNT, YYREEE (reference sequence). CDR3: CASRRGSGGAGETQYF. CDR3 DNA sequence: TGTGCCAGCAGGCGGGGTAGCGGGGGGGCGGGAGAGACCCAGTACTTC.

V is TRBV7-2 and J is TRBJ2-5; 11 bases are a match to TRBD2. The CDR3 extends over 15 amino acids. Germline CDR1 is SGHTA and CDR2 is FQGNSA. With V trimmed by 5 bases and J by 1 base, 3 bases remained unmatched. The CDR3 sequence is CASSPSGGPQETQYF. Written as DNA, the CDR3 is TGTGCCAGCAGCCCTAGCGGGGGGCCCCAAGAGACCCAGTACTTC.

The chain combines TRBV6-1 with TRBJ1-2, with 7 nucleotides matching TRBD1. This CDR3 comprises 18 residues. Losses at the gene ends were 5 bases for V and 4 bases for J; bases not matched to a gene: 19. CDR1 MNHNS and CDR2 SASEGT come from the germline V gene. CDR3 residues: CASSPVDVRDSGVYGYTF. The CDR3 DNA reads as TGTGCCAGCAGTCCCGTTGACGTCCGGGACAGCGGTGTCTATGGCTACACCTTC.